These 3 T cell receptor beta chains came from one sample sequenced in a study of cytomegalovirus exposure and HLA in healthy donors. Profiling relied on immunoSEQ multiplex PCR, and the TCRdb table lists in-frame clones only, not all of them. The sample yields roughly 330,000 clones, about nine tenths seen once. The sequencing input was PBMCs. All receptors come from a woman younger than 45 in good health and CMV-seropositive.

The J gene is TRBJ2-7, the V gene TRBV27, with 7 bases identical to TRBD2. Germline V gene lookup returns CDR1 MNHEY and CDR2 SMNVEV (reference sequence). This CDR3 has 15 amino acids. The junction had 7 bases not matched to a gene; V was cut back by 2 bases and J by 3 bases. The chain's CDR3 is CASSLHRGSGYEQYF. DNA of the CDR3: TGTGCCAGCAGTTTACACCGCGGGAGCGGCTACGAGCAGTACTTC.

The J gene is TRBJ1-1, the V gene TRBV11-3; a possible D gene is TRBD1 (5 bases). The CDR3 runs to 15 residues. Trimming shortened V by 5 bases and J by 1 base, and 14 bases separated the two germline ends. Germline V gene sequence: CDR1 SGHNT, CDR2 YENEEA. The CDR3 DNA reads as TGTGCCAGCAGCCCCCGGGACTCCCCGAACACTGAAGCTTTCTTT. Translation gives CASSPRDSPNTEAFF.

Comment on this clone: Germline is not matched at one junction end, which may reflect a read error. The rearrangement links TRBV27 to TRBJ2-5; tentatively, D is TRBD2 (7 bases). The germline gives CDR1 MNHEY, CDR2 SMNVEV (reference sequence). CDR3 length: 12 amino acids. The DNA for the CDR3 is TGTGCCAGCAGTTTTGTGGGGGGGGCCCGCAACTTC. As protein: CASSFVGGARNF.